The rows below give T cell receptor beta chains drawn from one sample of a study of identical twins. One entry per CDR3 protein results from TCRdb running MiXCR on the 5' RACE reads. The sample yields roughly 480,000 distinct CDR3 sequences, approximately 24% seen once. A further study also used this sample, focusing on T cells expressing NK-cell markers.

The sequencing input was CD4+ T cells sorted from blood. The origin of the receptors is a woman under 30 in good health. CDR3s include the opening cysteine and the closing phenylalanine or tryptophan. The D gene is left open where the match is weak. The listing skips clone size in some rows; elsewhere it reads once, few, many or a size class.

d_call,j_call,cdr3_length,v_call,clone_size,cdr3_aa,cdr3_nt
.,TRBJ1-2,16,TRBV19,.,CASSTPGGRNSYGYTF,TGTGCCAGTAGTACCCCAGGAGGGCGAAATAGCTATGGCTACACCTTC
TRBD2,TRBJ2-3,15,TRBV19,few,CASSIVTSGQDTQYF,TGTGCCAGTAGTATCGTCACTAGCGGACAAGATACGCAGTATTTT
.,TRBJ1-1,13,TRBV12-3/TRBV12-4,.,CASSLREIGKAFF,TGTGCCAGCAGTTTAAGGGAAATCGGGAAAGCTTTCTTT
.,TRBJ2-5,13,TRBV20-1,few,CSARTLIQETQYF,TGCAGTGCGCGGACCCTGATACAAGAGACCCAGTACTTC
.,TRBJ2-4,15,TRBV7-2,.,CASSLGGSVYNIQYF,TGTGCCAGCAGCTTAGGTGGGAGTGTGTATAACATTCAGTACTTC
.,TRBJ1-2,12,TRBV5-1,few,CASREGMGGYTF,TGCGCCAGCAGAGAGGGTATGGGTGGCTACACCTTC
.,TRBJ2-1,14,TRBV20-1,.,CSARLGPSYNEQFF,TGCAGTGCTAGATTGGGACCGTCCTACAATGAGCAGTTCTTC
.,TRBJ2-5,13,TRBV7-2,few,CASSFSGEETQYF,TGTGCCAGCAGTTTCTCAGGGGAAGAGACCCAGTACTTC
.,TRBJ2-5,15,TRBV7-6,few,CASTPGVGKELTQYF,TGTGCCAGCACCCCGGGTGTTGGGAAAGAGCTGACCCAGTACTTC
.,TRBJ2-7,14,TRBV12-3/TRBV12-4,.,CASMRAGEGYEQYF,TGTGCCAGCATGCGGGCAGGGGAGGGTTACGAGCAGTACTTC
TRBD1,TRBJ2-7,16,TRBV20-1,.,CSATTSGTGGSYEQYF,TGCAGTGCTACGACCTCCGGGACAGGCGGGTCCTACGAGCAGTACTTC
.,TRBJ2-4,14,TRBV10-3,.,CAISAGGVENIQYF,TGTGCCATCAGTGCCGGGGGCGTCGAAAACATTCAGTACTTC
TRBD1,TRBJ1-2,14,TRBV12-3/TRBV12-4,.,CASYFDRVGYGYTF,TGTGCCAGTTACTTCGACAGGGTTGGGTATGGCTACACCTTC
TRBD1,TRBJ1-6,13,TRBV2,few,CASSPGQDSPLHF,TGTGCCAGCAGCCCCGGACAGGATTCACCCCTCCACTTT
TRBD1,TRBJ2-5,15,TRBV5-1,few,CASSLPGQGGQTQYF,TGCGCCAGCAGCTTACCGGGACAGGGAGGGCAGACCCAGTACTTC
TRBD1,TRBJ1-1,16,TRBV7-3,few,CASSPRNRGRNTEAFF,TGTGCCAGCAGCCCCCGAAACAGGGGGAGGAACACTGAAGCTTTCTTT
.,TRBJ2-7,14,TRBV2,.,CASSGQGSTYEQYF,TGTGCCAGCAGTGGTCAGGGGTCAACCTACGAGCAGTACTTC
TRBD2,TRBJ2-1,15,TRBV5-6,.,CASSSTGGAYNEQFF,TGTGCCAGCAGTTCCACCGGGGGGGCCTACAATGAGCAGTTCTTC
.,TRBJ2-7,12,TRBV3-1,few,CASSPQMGEQYF,TGTGCCAGCAGCCCTCAAATGGGGGAGCAGTACTTC
.,TRBJ2-7,13,TRBV5-6,.,CASRDSNLYEQYF,TGTGCCAGCAGGGACTCCAATCTCTACGAGCAGTACTTC
TRBD1,TRBJ2-5,14,TRBV7-9,.,CASSSATGGETQYF,TGTGCCAGCAGCTCAGCTACAGGGGGAGAGACCCAGTACTTC
TRBD1,TRBJ2-5,14,TRBV5-1,.,CASSGQGVQETQYF,TGCGCCAGCAGCGGACAGGGGGTTCAAGAGACCCAGTACTTC
.,TRBJ2-1,14,TRBV2,.,CASSEWSLEGEQFF,TGTGCCAGCAGTGAATGGAGCTTGGAGGGTGAGCAGTTCTTC
.,TRBJ2-7,13,TRBV7-9,.,CASSFRVSYEQYF,TGTGCCAGCAGTTTCCGAGTATCCTACGAGCAGTACTTC
.,TRBJ2-1,12,TRBV20-1,.,CSAPKADNEQFF,TGCAGTGCGCCCAAAGCCGACAATGAGCAGTTCTTC
.,TRBJ1-2,13,TRBV11-2,.,CASSLDRFDGYTF,TGTGCCAGCAGCCTCGACAGGTTCGATGGCTACACCTTC
TRBD2,TRBJ2-2,17,TRBV12-3/TRBV12-4,few,CASSRTSGGVNTGELFF,TGTGCCAGCAGTCGAACTAGCGGGGGCGTGAACACCGGGGAGCTGTTTTTT
.,TRBJ2-7,15,TRBV5-6,.,CASSPLGGISYEQYF,TGTGCCAGCAGCCCCCTTGGCGGTATCTCCTACGAGCAGTACTTC
TRBD1,TRBJ1-4,13,TRBV20-1,.,CSGTGQGREKLFF,TGCAGTGGAACGGGACAGGGCAGGGAGAAACTGTTTTTT
.,TRBJ2-5,16,TRBV14,.,CASSPIFRTEKETQYF,TGTGCCAGCAGCCCGATTTTCAGGACAGAGAAAGAGACCCAGTACTTC
.,TRBJ2-7,16,TRBV6-2/TRBV6-3,.,CASSYSFGAPTYEQYF,TGTGCCAGCAGTTACTCGTTCGGGGCACCAACCTACGAGCAGTACTTC
.,TRBJ2-5,14,TRBV7-9,few,CASSDTRVGETQYF,TGTGCCAGCAGCGACACGAGGGTGGGAGAGACCCAGTACTTC